This is a list of T cell receptor beta chains from one sample in a study of vaccination and CD4 T cells after COVID-19. TCRdb processed the PCR reads anew with MiXCR; each CDR3 protein has one entry. The top ten hold 9% to 10% of the sample, which has some 16,000 distinct CDR3 sequences, 55% seen once. These TCRs are of unknown antigen specificity. The sequenced material came from CD4+ T cells from blood, cultured in vitro. All receptors derive from a human donor who had recovered from COVID-19. Both conserved end residues are part of each CDR3. The order of the fields is J gene, V gene, D gene, clone size, CDR3 DNA, CDR3 protein. D genes are given only for firm matches. Some rows mark clone size as missing; the rest say once, few, many or name a class of expanded clone.

TRBJ2-3 | TRBV12-3/TRBV12-4 | TRBD2 | - | TGTGCCAGCAGCTCTCTAGCGGGAGAAACAGATACGCAGTATTTT | CASSSLAGETDTQYF
TRBJ2-1 | TRBV19 | - | - | TGTGCCAGTAGTATGCAGTACAATGAGCAGTTCTTC | CASSMQYNEQFF
TRBJ1-5 | TRBV2 | - | few | TGTGCCAGCAGAGTAGATAGCAATCAGCCCCAGCATTTT | CASRVDSNQPQHF
TRBJ2-3 | TRBV6-2/TRBV6-3 | - | few | TGTGCCAGCAGCTCCTTAGGGGGGTGGCCGGGCACAGATACGCAGTATTTT | CASSSLGGWPGTDTQYF
TRBJ1-2 | TRBV3-1 | - | - | TGTGCCAGCAGCCAAGATATGGCGGATTGGAATGGCTACACCTTC | CASSQDMADWNGYTF
TRBJ2-5 | TRBV19 | - | - | TGTGCCAGTAGCTTAGGGACGGAAGAGACCCAGTACTTC | CASSLGTEETQYF
TRBJ2-1 | TRBV5-1 | - | - | TGCGCCAGCAGCTTGGGGCAGTCCTCCTACAATGAGCAGTTCTTC | CASSLGQSSYNEQFF
TRBJ2-2 | TRBV28 | TRBD2 | - | TGTGCCAGCGGGACTAGCGGGAGTATAGCCGGGGAGCTGTTTTTT | CASGTSGSIAGELFF
TRBJ2-3 | TRBV20-1 | - | few | TGCAGTGCTCCCCGGACGGACGAAGGGACAGATACGCAGTATTTT | CSAPRTDEGTDTQYF
TRBJ2-7 | TRBV20-1 | - | - | TGCAGTGCGGTCGATAGCAGAAGCTCCTACGAGCAGTACTTC | CSAVDSRSSYEQYF
TRBJ2-3 | TRBV7-2 | TRBD2 | - | TGTGCCAGCAGCTTTGGACTAGCGGGAGCCCCAGATACGCAGTATTTT | CASSFGLAGAPDTQYF
TRBJ1-1 | TRBV4-1 | - | - | TGCGCCAGCAGCCAAGATTCTTTAGCAGGGGCCCGGATGAACACTGAAGCTTTCTTT | CASSQDSLAGARMNTEAFF
TRBJ1-2 | TRBV27 | - | few | TGTGCCAGCAGTTTATCGCTGGGGGGGATTCATGGCTACACCTTC | CASSLSLGGIHGYTF
TRBJ2-6 | TRBV2 | - | - | TGTGCCAGCAGTGGCGGGGGCGGCTCTGGGGCCAACGTCCTGACTTTC | CASSGGGGSGANVLTF
TRBJ1-5 | TRBV4-1 | TRBD1 | once | TGCGCCAGCAGCATACGACAGGGGGGTTTGGAAGATCAGCCCCAGCATTTT | CASSIRQGGLEDQPQHF
TRBJ2-3 | TRBV7-6 | - | - | TGTGCCAGCAAGGGCGGGAACTGGGGAGATACGCAGTATTTT | CASKGGNWGDTQYF
TRBJ1-6 | TRBV6-5 | - | - | TGTGCCAGCAGTTACGGGCGGTTCTATAATTCACCCCTCCACTTT | CASSYGRFYNSPLHF
TRBJ2-3 | TRBV10-1 | - | - | TGCGCCAGCAACCCAAGAGGTGGCGATACGCAGTATTTT | CASNPRGGDTQYF
TRBJ2-1 | TRBV15 | TRBD2 | few | TGTGCCACCAGCAGGGGACTAGCGGGAGAAAATGAGCAGTTCTTC | CATSRGLAGENEQFF
TRBJ1-5 | TRBV11-2 | - | - | TGTGCCAGCAGCTCGGAGGATCAGCCCCAGCATTTT | CASSSEDQPQHF
TRBJ2-3 | TRBV20-1 | - | few | TGCAGTGCTAGGTCCTGGGACACGAATACGCAGTATTTT | CSARSWDTNTQYF
TRBJ2-5 | TRBV19 | TRBD1 | - | TGTGCCAGTAGTATAGACCACAGGGGGAGCCACCAAGAGACCCAGTACTTC | CASSIDHRGSHQETQYF
TRBJ1-5 | TRBV20-1 | TRBD1 | few | TGCAGTGCTAGAGTCGGACAGGGTGGCAATCAGCCCCAGCATTTT | CSARVGQGGNQPQHF
TRBJ1-5 | TRBV12-3/TRBV12-4 | - | - | TGTGCCAGCAGTTTAGGGGCAGGTTCTAAATGGACGCATTTT | CASSLGAGSKWTHF
TRBJ2-7 | TRBV20-1 | - | - | TGCAGTGCTAGACCCAAGGTGCGGGATCTCCGGTACGAGCAGTACTTC | CSARPKVRDLRYEQYF
TRBJ1-2 | TRBV11-3 | - | - | TGTGCCAGCAGCAACCTCGGACAGACCTATGGCTACACCTTC | CASSNLGQTYGYTF
TRBJ2-5 | TRBV19 | - | - | TGTGCCAGTAGATATGGCGCAGGGAACCAAGAGACCCAGTACTTC | CASRYGAGNQETQYF
TRBJ1-5 | TRBV27 | - | few | TGTGCCAGCAGTTCTGAGACAGCTAATCAGCCCCAGCATTTT | CASSSETANQPQHF
TRBJ1-5 | TRBV2 | - | - | TGTGCCAGCAGTGCGGTCGGGCAGGGTAATCAGCCCCAGCATTTT | CASSAVGQGNQPQHF
TRBJ1-2 | TRBV4-2 | - | - | TGTGCCAGCAGCCAAGGGGGAAGAACTAATGGCTACACCTTC | CASSQGGRTNGYTF
TRBJ1-5 | TRBV24-1 | TRBD1 | - | TGTGCCACCAGCGATGACAGGGTTGATCAGCCCCAGCATTTT | CATSDDRVDQPQHF
TRBJ2-7 | TRBV28 | - | once | TGTGCCAGCAGTTTATCCGGGGACAATTTGGGGGAGCAGTACTTC | CASSLSGDNLGEQYF
TRBJ1-2 | TRBV20-1 | - | few | TGCAGTGCCTCCGTGAACTCCGGTGGCTACACCTTC | CSASVNSGGYTF
TRBJ2-5 | TRBV11-1 | TRBD2 | - | TGTGCCAGCGGACTAGCGATGGAGGAGACCCAGTACTTC | CASGLAMEETQYF
TRBJ1-6 | TRBV20-1 | - | - | TGCAGTACACGGGGCAGGGAGGATTCACCCCTCCACTTT | CSTRGREDSPLHF
TRBJ1-1 | TRBV5-4 | TRBD1 | - | TGTGCCAGCAGCGGGGCGGACAGGATGAACACTGAAGCTTTCTTT | CASSGADRMNTEAFF
TRBJ2-7 | TRBV9 | TRBD2 | - | TGTGCCAGCAGCGTCGGGACTAGTCCCTACGAGCAGTACTTC | CASSVGTSPYEQYF
TRBJ2-5 | TRBV11-2 | TRBD2 | - | TGTGCCAGCAGCTTAGATCCAGGGGGACTAGCGGCTTCCGCCCAGTACTTC | CASSLDPGGLAASAQYF
TRBJ1-1 | TRBV9 | TRBD1 | - | TGTGCCAGCAGCTCGAGACAGGGTTTCGGTGAAGCTTTCTTT | CASSSRQGFGEAFF
TRBJ1-2 | TRBV6-5 | TRBD1 | - | TGTGCCAGCAGTTTCACAGGGGGCGCCAGCTATGGCTACACCTTC | CASSFTGGASYGYTF
TRBJ2-4 | TRBV28 | TRBD1 | - | TGTGCCAGCACCCCCCTACGGACAGGCCTTTCGACCAAAAACATTCAGTACTTC | CASTPLRTGLSTKNIQYF
TRBJ2-5 | TRBV7-6 | TRBD2 | - | TGTGCCAGCAGCTTAGTTACGGGAGGCCGGCGGGAGACCCAGTACTTC | CASSLVTGGRRETQYF
TRBJ2-1 | TRBV5-4 | - | - | TGTGCCAGCAGCGCGGAAGTCAACCCCCACAATGAGCAGTTCTTC | CASSAEVNPHNEQFF
TRBJ1-1 | TRBV10-2 | - | - | TGCGCCAGCAGAAAGTTAGGACGCCCGACCCCCACTGAAGCTTTCTTT | CASRKLGRPTPTEAFF
TRBJ1-2 | TRBV12-3/TRBV12-4 | - | - | TGTGCCAGCAGCCAACAAAGGGCCCATGGCTACACCTTC | CASSQQRAHGYTF
TRBJ2-1 | TRBV24-1 | TRBD1 | - | TGTGCCACCAGTGGCGGAACCGGGACAGGGGGCAATGAGCAGTTCTTC | CATSGGTGTGGNEQFF
TRBJ1-5 | TRBV19 | - | - | TGTGCCAGTAGTTTAGGTCCTGGGAGCAATCAGCCCCAGCATTTT | CASSLGPGSNQPQHF
TRBJ2-5 | TRBV11-2 | TRBD2 | - | TGTGCCAGCAGCTTTGGGGGGACTAGACAAGAGACCCAGTACTTC | CASSFGGTRQETQYF
TRBJ2-7 | TRBV6-1 | - | - | TGTGCCAGCACTCTGACGGGTCTGGGTACCTACGAGCAGTACTTC | CASTLTGLGTYEQYF
TRBJ1-1 | TRBV2 | - | - | TGTGCCAGCAGGAAGGAGGGCAACACTGAAGCTTTCTTT | CASRKEGNTEAFF
TRBJ2-5 | TRBV28 | - | - | TGTGCCAGCACCCCGGGTACAGGGCGTGAGTACGAGACCCAGTACTTC | CASTPGTGREYETQYF
TRBJ1-4 | TRBV20-1 | - | few | TGCAGTGCTAGAGATTGGAGTGGGGATGAAAAACTGTTTTTT | CSARDWSGDEKLFF
TRBJ1-6 | TRBV11-2 | - | - | TGTGCCAGCAGCTCCCTGCGGGCTTTTAATTCACCCCTCCACTTT | CASSSLRAFNSPLHF
TRBJ1-6 | TRBV7-9 | - | few | TGTGCCAGCAGCGATCGGACGGTAGGAATTTCACCCCTCCACTTT | CASSDRTVGISPLHF
TRBJ1-5 | TRBV7-8 | TRBD1 | few | TGTGCCAGCAGCTTAGCAGGGGGCTATAGCAATCAGCCCCAGCATTTT | CASSLAGGYSNQPQHF
TRBJ1-5 | TRBV12-3/TRBV12-4 | - | - | TGTGCCAGCAGCCCCGGGTCTAGGTATCAGCCCCAGCATTTT | CASSPGSRYQPQHF
TRBJ2-3 | TRBV6-1 | - | - | TGTGCCAGCAGAGCGATACACAGCACAGATACGCAGTATTTT | CASRAIHSTDTQYF